This T cell receptor beta chain appears in the sequencing data of a study of blood T cell repertoires in COVID-19. The wider study: Acute and convalescent COVID-19 samples came from the United States, Italy and Spain.

Profiled with immunoSEQ multiplex PCR; TCRdb holds only in-frame clones, not every one. Found here are some 150,000 clones, 70% to 90% of them singletons; the top ten hold 7% to 8%. Sequences were obtained from peripheral blood. The TCR was taken from a woman older than 75 in a cohort sampled during active or convalescent COVID-19.

CDR3 region: CASSYSGQNLYHEQFF. CDR3 nucleotide sequence: TGTGCCAGCAGTTACTCGGGACAGAACCTATACCATGAGCAGTTCTTC. The V call is TRBV6-2 or TRBV6-3, the J call TRBJ2-1, with 7 bases lining up with TRBD1. The V gene end was trimmed by 0 bases and the J gene end by 8 bases; junction bases not matched to a gene: 10. Germline values: CDR1 MNHEY, CDR2 SVGEGT. CDR3 length equals 16 residues.